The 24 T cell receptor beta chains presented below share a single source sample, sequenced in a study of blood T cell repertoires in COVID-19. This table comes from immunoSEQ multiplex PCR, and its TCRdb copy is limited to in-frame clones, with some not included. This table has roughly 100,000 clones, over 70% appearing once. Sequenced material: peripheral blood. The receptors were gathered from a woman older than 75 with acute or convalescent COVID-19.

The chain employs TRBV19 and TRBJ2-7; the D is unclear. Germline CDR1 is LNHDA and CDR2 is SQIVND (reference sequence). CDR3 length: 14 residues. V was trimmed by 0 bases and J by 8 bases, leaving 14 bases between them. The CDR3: CASSIEGPRDKQYF. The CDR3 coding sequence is TGTGCCAGTAGTATAGAGGGCCCCAGAGACAAGCAGTACTTC.

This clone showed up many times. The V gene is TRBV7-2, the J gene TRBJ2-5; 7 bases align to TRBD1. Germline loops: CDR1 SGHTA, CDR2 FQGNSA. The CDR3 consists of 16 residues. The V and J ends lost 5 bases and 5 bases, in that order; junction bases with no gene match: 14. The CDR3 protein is CASSPGGRTGGETQYF. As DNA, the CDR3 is TGTGCCAGCAGCCCAGGAGGACGGACAGGTGGGGAGACCCAGTACTTC.

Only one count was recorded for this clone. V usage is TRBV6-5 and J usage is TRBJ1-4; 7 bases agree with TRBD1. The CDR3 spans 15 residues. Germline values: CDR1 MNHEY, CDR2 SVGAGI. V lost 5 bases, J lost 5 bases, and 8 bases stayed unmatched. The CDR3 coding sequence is TGTGCCAGCAGTCCTAGGACAGGACTAAATGAAAAACTGTTTTTT. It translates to CASSPRTGLNEKLFF.

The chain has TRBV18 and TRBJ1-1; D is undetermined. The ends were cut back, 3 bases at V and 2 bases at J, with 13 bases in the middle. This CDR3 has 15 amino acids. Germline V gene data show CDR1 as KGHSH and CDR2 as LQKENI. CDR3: CASSPAGGGNTEAFF. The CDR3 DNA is TGTGCCAGCTCACCGGCGGGAGGAGGCAACACTGAAGCTTTCTTT.

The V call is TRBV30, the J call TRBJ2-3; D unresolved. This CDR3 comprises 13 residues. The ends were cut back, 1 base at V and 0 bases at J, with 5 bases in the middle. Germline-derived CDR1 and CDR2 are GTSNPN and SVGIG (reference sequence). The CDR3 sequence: CAWSEASTDTQYF. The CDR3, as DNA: TGTGCCTGGAGTGAAGCTAGCACAGATACGCAGTATTTT.

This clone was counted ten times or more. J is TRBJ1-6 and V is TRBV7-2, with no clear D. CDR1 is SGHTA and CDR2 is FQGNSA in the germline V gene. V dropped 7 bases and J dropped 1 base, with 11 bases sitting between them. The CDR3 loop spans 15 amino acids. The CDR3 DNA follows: TGTGCCAGCACCCACGGTTGGTCCTATAATTCACCCCTCCACTTT. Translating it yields CASTHGWSYNSPLHF.

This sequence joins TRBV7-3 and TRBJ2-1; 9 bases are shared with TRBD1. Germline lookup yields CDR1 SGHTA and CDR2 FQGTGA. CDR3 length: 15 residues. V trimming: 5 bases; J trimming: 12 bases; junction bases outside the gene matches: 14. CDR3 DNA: TGTGCCAGCAGCCCCTCCGGGACAGGGATAATGGGGCAGTTCTTC. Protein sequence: CASSPSGTGIMGQFF.

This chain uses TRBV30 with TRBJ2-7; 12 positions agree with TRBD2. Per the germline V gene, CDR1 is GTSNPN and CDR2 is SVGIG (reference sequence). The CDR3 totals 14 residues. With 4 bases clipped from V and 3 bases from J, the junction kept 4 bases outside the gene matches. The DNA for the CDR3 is TGTGCCTGGAAGTCTAGCGGGGGGGACTACGAGCAGTACTTC. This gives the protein CAWKSSGGDYEQYF.

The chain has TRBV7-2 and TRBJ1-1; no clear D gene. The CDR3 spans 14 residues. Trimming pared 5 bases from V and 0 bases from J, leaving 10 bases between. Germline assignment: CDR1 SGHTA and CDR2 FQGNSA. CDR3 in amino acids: CASSHSGMNTEAFF. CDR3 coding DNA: TGTGCCAGCAGCCACTCAGGCATGAACACTGAAGCTTTCTTT.

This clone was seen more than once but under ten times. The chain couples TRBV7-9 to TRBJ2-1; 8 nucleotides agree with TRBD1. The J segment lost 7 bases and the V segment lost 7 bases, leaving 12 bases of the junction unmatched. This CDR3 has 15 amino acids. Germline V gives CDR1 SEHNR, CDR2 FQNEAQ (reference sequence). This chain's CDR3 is CASTLTGGEGNEQFF. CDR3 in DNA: TGTGCCAGCACCCTAACAGGGGGTGAAGGGAATGAGCAGTTCTTC. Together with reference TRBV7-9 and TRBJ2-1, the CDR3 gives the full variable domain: DTGVSQNPRHKITKRGQNVTFRCDPISEHNRLYWYRQTLGQGPEFLTYFQNEAQLEKSRLLSDRFSAERPKGSFSTLEIQRTEQGDSAMYLCASTLTGGEGNEQFFGPGTRLTVL.

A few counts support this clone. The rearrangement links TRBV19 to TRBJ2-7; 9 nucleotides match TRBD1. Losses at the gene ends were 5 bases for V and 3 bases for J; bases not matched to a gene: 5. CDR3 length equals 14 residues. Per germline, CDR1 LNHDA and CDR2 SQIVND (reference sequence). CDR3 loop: CASSAGTGFYEQYF. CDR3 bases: TGTGCCAGTAGTGCCGGGACAGGGTTCTACGAGCAGTACTTC.

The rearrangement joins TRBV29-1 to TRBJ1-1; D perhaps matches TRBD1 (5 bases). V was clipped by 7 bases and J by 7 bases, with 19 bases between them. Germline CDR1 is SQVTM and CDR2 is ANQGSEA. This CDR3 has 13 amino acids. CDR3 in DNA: TGCAGCGCCCAAAATTTCCTCAGGGTTGAAGCTTTCTTT. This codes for CSAQNFLRVEAFF.

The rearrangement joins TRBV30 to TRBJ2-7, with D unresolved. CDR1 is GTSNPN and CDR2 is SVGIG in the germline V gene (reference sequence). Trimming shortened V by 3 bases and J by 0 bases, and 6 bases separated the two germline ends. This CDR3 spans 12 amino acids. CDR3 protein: CAWRGVSYEQYF. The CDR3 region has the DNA TGTGCCTGGAGAGGAGTCTCCTACGAGCAGTACTTC. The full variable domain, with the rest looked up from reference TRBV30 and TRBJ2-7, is SQTIHQWPATLVQPVGSPLSLECTVEGTSNPNLYWYRQAAGRGLQLLFYSVGIGQISSEVPQNLSASRPQDRQFILSSKKLLLSDSGFYLCAWRGVSYEQYFGPGTRLTVT.

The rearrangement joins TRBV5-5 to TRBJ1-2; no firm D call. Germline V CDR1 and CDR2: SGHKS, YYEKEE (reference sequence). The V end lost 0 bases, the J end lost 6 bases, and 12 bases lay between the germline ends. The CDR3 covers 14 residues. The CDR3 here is CASSLAGQVHGYTF. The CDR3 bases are TGTGCCAGCAGCTTGGCTGGGCAGGTACATGGCTACACCTTC.

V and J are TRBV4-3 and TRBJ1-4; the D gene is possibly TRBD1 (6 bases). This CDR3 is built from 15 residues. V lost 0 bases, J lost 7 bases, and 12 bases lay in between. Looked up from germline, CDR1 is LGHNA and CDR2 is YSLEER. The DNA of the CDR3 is TGCGCCAGCAGCCAAGATCAGGGGTCGGGTGAAAAACTGTTTTTT. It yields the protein CASSQDQGSGEKLFF.

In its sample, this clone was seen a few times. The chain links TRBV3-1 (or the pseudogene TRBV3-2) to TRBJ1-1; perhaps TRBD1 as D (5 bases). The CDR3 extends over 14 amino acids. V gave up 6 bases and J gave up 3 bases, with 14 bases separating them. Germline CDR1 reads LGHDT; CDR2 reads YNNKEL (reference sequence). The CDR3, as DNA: TGTGCCAGCAGGGGCCGAGGAGGGGACACTGAAGCTTTCTTT. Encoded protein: CASRGRGGDTEAFF.

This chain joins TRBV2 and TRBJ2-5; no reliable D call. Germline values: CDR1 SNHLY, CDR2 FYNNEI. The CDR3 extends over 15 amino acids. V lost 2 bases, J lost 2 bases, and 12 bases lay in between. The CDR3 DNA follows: TGTGCCAGCAGTGAACCCCCGCCGCGACAAGAGACCCAGTACTTC. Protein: CASSEPPPRQETQYF.

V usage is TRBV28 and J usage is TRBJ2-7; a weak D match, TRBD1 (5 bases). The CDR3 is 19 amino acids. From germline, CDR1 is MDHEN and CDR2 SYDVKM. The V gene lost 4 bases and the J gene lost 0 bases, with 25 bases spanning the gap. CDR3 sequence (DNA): TGTGCCAGCAGTTCCGGATTCCCTCACTCCAGGGATAACTCCTACGAGCAGTACTTC. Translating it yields CASSSGFPHSRDNSYEQYF. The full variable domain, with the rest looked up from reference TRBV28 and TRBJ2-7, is DVKVTQSSRYLVKRTGEKVFLECVQDMDHENMFWYRQDPGLGLRLIYFSYDVKMKEKGDIPEGYSVSREKKERFSLILESASTNQTSMYLCASSSGFPHSRDNSYEQYFGPGTRLTVT.

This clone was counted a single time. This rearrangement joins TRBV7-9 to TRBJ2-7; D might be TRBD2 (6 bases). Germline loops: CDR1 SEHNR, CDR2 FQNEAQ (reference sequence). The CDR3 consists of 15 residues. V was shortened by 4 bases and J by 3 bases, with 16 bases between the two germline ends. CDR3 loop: CASSSNRAGDYEQYF. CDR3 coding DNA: TGTGCCAGCAGCTCAAACCGAGCGGGTGACTACGAGCAGTACTTC. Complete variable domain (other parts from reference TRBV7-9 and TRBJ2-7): DTGVSQNPRHKITKRGQNVTFRCDPISEHNRLYWYRQTLGQGPEFLTYFQNEAQLEKSRLLSDRFSAERPKGSFSTLEIQRTEQGDSAMYLCASSSNRAGDYEQYFGPGTRLTVT.

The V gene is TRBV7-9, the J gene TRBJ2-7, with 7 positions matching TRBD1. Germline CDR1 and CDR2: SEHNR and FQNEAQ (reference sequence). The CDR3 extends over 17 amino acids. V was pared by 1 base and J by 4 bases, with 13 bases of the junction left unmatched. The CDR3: CASSLGFAGGTPYEQYF. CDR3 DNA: TGTGCCAGCAGCTTAGGATTTGCAGGGGGTACACCGTACGAGCAGTACTTC.

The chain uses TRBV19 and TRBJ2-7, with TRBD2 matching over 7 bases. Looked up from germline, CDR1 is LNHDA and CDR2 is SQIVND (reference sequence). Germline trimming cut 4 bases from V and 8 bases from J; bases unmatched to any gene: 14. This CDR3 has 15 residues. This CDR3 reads CASSNPGGGPLKQYF. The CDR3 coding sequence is TGTGCCAGTAGTAATCCGGGGGGAGGTCCACTAAAGCAGTACTTC.

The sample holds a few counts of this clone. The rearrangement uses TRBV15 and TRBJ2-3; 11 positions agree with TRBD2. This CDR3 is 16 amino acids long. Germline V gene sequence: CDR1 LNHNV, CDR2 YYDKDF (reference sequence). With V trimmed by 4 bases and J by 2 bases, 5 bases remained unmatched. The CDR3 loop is CATSKWTSGFTDTQYF. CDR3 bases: TGTGCCACCAGCAAATGGACTAGCGGGTTCACAGATACGCAGTATTTT.

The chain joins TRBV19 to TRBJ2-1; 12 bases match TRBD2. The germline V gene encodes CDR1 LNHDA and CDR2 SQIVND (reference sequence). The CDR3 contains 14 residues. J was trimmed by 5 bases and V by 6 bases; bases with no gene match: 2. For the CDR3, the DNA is TGTGCCAGTAGGGCTAGCGGGAGGGACAATGAGCAGTTCTTC. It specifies CASRASGRDNEQFF.

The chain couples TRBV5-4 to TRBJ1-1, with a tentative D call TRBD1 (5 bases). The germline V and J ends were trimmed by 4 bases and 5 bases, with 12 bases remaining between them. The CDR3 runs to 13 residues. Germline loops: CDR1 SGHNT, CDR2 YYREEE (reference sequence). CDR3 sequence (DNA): TGTGCCAGCAGCGTGGACATGACAACTGAAGCTTTCTTT. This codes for CASSVDMTTEAFF.